A single sample gave rise to the 24 T cell receptor beta chains below, sequenced in a study of cytomegalovirus exposure and HLA in healthy donors. A multiplex PCR was run with 60 Vbeta primers and 13 Jbeta primers. Sequencing was performed with immunoSEQ multiplex PCR; in TCRdb, only in-frame clones are kept and a portion is missing. The sample lists some 150,000 clones, roughly 86% seen once, with about 3.2% in the top ten. What was sequenced was PBMCs. The receptors stem from a man younger than 35 in good health and CMV-seropositive.

The chain uses TRBV9 and TRBJ2-7, with D possibly matching TRBD2 (6 bases). The CDR3 length is 14 residues. CDR1 is SGDLS, CDR2 YYNGEE, per germline. V lost 4 bases, J lost 1 base, and 12 bases lay in between. CDR3 nucleotide sequence: TGTGCCAGCAGCATAAGCGGGCCGTCCTACGAGCAGTACTTC. This translates into CASSISGPSYEQYF.

The genes are TRBV5-1 and TRBJ2-5; D may be TRBD2 (5 bases). From germline, CDR1 is SGHRS and CDR2 YFSETQ. The CDR3 extends over 14 amino acids. V dropped 0 bases and J dropped 4 bases, with 10 bases sitting between them. The CDR3 loop is CASSLEAVVETQYF. DNA for the CDR3: TGCGCCAGCAGCTTGGAAGCGGTCGTAGAGACCCAGTACTTC. Drawing the rest from reference TRBV5-1 and TRBJ2-5, the complete variable domain is KAGVTQTPRYLIKTRGQQVTLSCSPISGHRSVSWYQQTPGQGLQFLFEYFSETQRNKGNFPGRFSGRQFSNSRSEMNVSTLELGDSALYLCASSLEAVVETQYFGPGTRLLVL.

This sequence joins TRBV6-1 and TRBJ2-1; D perhaps matches TRBD2 (5 bases). There are 15 residues in the CDR3. Deletions cut 2 bases from V and 7 bases from J, with 15 bases between. The germline CDR1 and CDR2 sequences are MNHNS and SASEGT. The CDR3 loop reads CASSEMGFGGNEQFF. For the CDR3, the DNA is TGTGCCAGCAGTGAAATGGGGTTTGGAGGAAATGAGCAGTTCTTC.

This chain links TRBV2 with TRBJ2-5, with 7 positions matching TRBD2. The tail of the sequence fits TRBJ2-7 better, so the J call may be wrong. Germline assignment: CDR1 SNHLY and CDR2 FYNNEI. CDR3 size: 13 residues. The CDR3 region has the DNA TGTGCCAGCAGGGGGGAGGGTTTCTACGAGCAGTACTTC. Encoded protein: CASRGEGFYEQYF.

The gene calls are TRBV11-1 and TRBJ2-1; 9 positions match TRBD1. The trim removed 3 bases at V and 6 bases at J, leaving 6 bases unmatched. Germline lookup yields CDR1 SGHAT and CDR2 FQDESV (reference sequence). The CDR3 sequence is 15 residues long. The CDR3 spells CASSFMGTGSNEQFF. In DNA form, the CDR3 reads TGTGCCAGCAGCTTTATGGGGACAGGGAGCAATGAGCAGTTCTTC.

This clone was detected only a few times. The rearrangement links TRBV6-1 to TRBJ1-2; 10 bases line up with TRBD1. The germline V gene encodes CDR1 MNHNS and CDR2 SASEGT. J lost 4 bases, V lost 6 bases, and 5 bases had no gene match. The CDR3 is 14 amino acids. The CDR3, as DNA: TGTGCCAGCAGGACAGGGGGCCAGATCTATGGCTACACCTTC. It specifies CASRTGGQIYGYTF.

In its sample, this clone was seen a few times. The rearrangement links TRBV7-2 to TRBJ1-5; a possible D gene is TRBD1 (6 bases). Germline V CDR1 and CDR2: SGHTA, FQGNSA. The CDR3 is 17 residues long. With 5 bases removed from V and 0 bases from J, the gap between germline ends came to 17 bases. CDR3 loop: CASSLNVGQYSNQPQHF. CDR3 DNA: TGTGCCAGCAGCCTGAACGTCGGACAGTATAGCAATCAGCCCCAGCATTTT.

The chain couples TRBV5-1 to TRBJ2-1, with TRBD2 identical over 9 bases. CDR1 SGHRS and CDR2 YFSETQ come from the germline V gene. CDR3 length: 19 residues. The V segment lost 4 bases and the J segment 1 base; nucleotides outside the gene matches: 15. CDR3 bases: TGCGCCAGCAGCGTGGATTACACGGGCGCGGGGGGGTCCTACAATGAGCAGTTCTTC. Its protein is CASSVDYTGAGGSYNEQFF.

The chain joins TRBV5-1 to TRBJ1-6; TRBD1 might be the D (5 bases). Trimming removed 0 bases from V and 6 bases from J, with 7 bases in between. CDR3 length: 14 amino acids. Germline-derived CDR1 and CDR2 are SGHRS and YFSETQ. CDR3 nucleotide sequence: TGCGCCAGCAGCTTGGAAAGGGGTAATTCACCCCTCCACTTT. This sequence encodes CASSLERGNSPLHF.

The chain has TRBV30 and TRBJ2-2; a possible D gene is TRBD1 (6 bases). CDR3 size: 11 residues. V shed 4 bases and J shed 6 bases, with 6 bases lying between them. Germline values: CDR1 GTSNPN, CDR2 SVGIG (reference sequence). This chain's CDR3 is CAWKGAGELFF. As DNA, the CDR3 is TGTGCCTGGAAGGGGGCCGGGGAGCTGTTTTTT.

This clone was found once. V usage is TRBV7-6 and J usage is TRBJ2-3; weak D call: TRBD1 (6 bases). CDR1 SGHVS and CDR2 FNYEAQ come from the germline V gene. Trimming removed 5 bases from V and 4 bases from J, with 16 bases in between. This CDR3 region has 15 residues. CDR3 in amino acids: CASSLYDEGADTQYF. The CDR3 bases are TGTGCCAGCAGCCTCTATGACGAGGGGGCAGATACGCAGTATTTT.

This clone has a handful of counts. This rearrangement joins TRBV4-1 to TRBJ2-1; 11 nucleotides align to TRBD1. This CDR3 is built from 15 residues. Germline trimming cut 0 bases from V and 7 bases from J; bases unmatched to any gene: 2. Germline V CDR1 and CDR2: MGHRA, YSYEKL. The CDR3 DNA follows: TGCGCCAGCAGCCAAGACGGGACAGGGGGTAATGAGCAGTTCTTC. Translating it yields CASSQDGTGGNEQFF.

The genes are TRBV5-4 and TRBJ1-1; tentatively, D is TRBD1 (5 bases). This CDR3 has 15 amino acids. Trimming pared 0 bases from V and 1 base from J, leaving 10 bases between. Germline V gives CDR1 SGHNT, CDR2 YYREEE (reference sequence). The CDR3, as DNA: TGTGCCAGCAGCTTGGCGCCGGGGGAGAACACTGAAGCTTTCTTT. Its protein is CASSLAPGENTEAFF.

This chain links TRBV7-9 with TRBJ2-1; 11 positions agree with TRBD1. This CDR3 region has 12 residues. The germline V gene encodes CDR1 SEHNR and CDR2 FQNEAQ (reference sequence). V dropped 0 bases and J dropped 15; count of bases not matched to a gene: 1. The CDR3 loop is CASSLAGTGGFF. DNA of the CDR3: TGTGCCAGCAGCTTAGCCGGGACAGGGGGGTTCTTC.

This clone has only a few counts. This chain connects TRBV19 to TRBJ1-5, with 8 bases identical to TRBD1. The CDR3 runs to 13 residues. The V segment lost 8 bases and the J segment 3 bases; nucleotides outside the gene matches: 3. Germline-derived CDR1 and CDR2 are LNHDA and SQIVND (reference sequence). The CDR3: CASGDRNNQPQHF. In DNA, the CDR3 is TGTGCCAGTGGGGACAGGAACAATCAGCCCCAGCATTTT.

The rearrangement joins TRBV27 to TRBJ1-5; no definite D call. V gave up 3 bases and J gave up 2 bases, with 5 bases separating them. This CDR3 contains 13 residues. CDR1 MNHEY and CDR2 SMNVEV come from the germline V gene (reference sequence). This CDR3 reads CASSFQGNQPQHF. CDR3 coding DNA: TGTGCCAGCAGTTTCCAGGGCAATCAGCCCCAGCATTTT.

The chain links TRBV7-9 to TRBJ2-1; D unresolved. This CDR3 is built from 14 residues. Between the trimmed V and J ends, which lost 3 bases and 6 bases, there was a span of 12 bases. Germline assignment: CDR1 SEHNR and CDR2 FQNEAQ (reference sequence). CDR3 coding DNA: TGTGCCAGCAGCTTCGCCCCCCTCGGCAATGAGCAGTTCTTC. Its protein is CASSFAPLGNEQFF.

V usage is TRBV7-2 and J usage is TRBJ1-2; possible D gene TRBD1, 6 bases. Germline assignment: CDR1 SGHTA and CDR2 FQGNSA. V was pared by 4 bases and J by 7 bases, with 13 bases between. CDR3 length: 13 amino acids. This chain's CDR3 is CASSSVRGSGYTF. In DNA form, the CDR3 reads TGTGCCAGCAGCTCAGTTAGGGGGTCTGGCTACACCTTC.

The chain carries TRBV7-9 and TRBJ2-7, with TRBD1 matching 9 bases. There are 11 residues in the CDR3. Germline V CDR1 and CDR2: SEHNR, FQNEAQ (reference sequence). V shed 4 bases and J 12 bases; nucleotides not matched to a gene: 4. The CDR3 region has the DNA TGTGCCAGCAGCTCGGGACAGGGAATGTACTTC. It encodes CASSSGQGMYF.

This chain connects TRBV27 to TRBJ2-7; D call uncertain. Germline V lookup: CDR1 MNHEY, CDR2 SMNVEV (reference sequence). V shed 4 bases and J shed 3 bases, with 13 bases lying between them. This CDR3 contains 14 residues. In nucleotides, the CDR3 is TGTGCCAGCAGTTCGGGTCCGTTAGGCTACGAGCAGTACTTC. The encoded protein is CASSSGPLGYEQYF.

CDR3 sequence reads: CASREVNTEAFF. The DNA for the CDR3 is TGTGCCAGCAGAGAGGTTAACACTGAAGCTTTCTTT. The gene calls are TRBV7-9 and TRBJ1-1; D not certain. The germline CDR1 and CDR2 sequences are SEHNR and FQNEAQ (reference sequence). The CDR3 covers 12 residues. Trimming cost V 6 bases and J 2 bases, with 7 bases left between them.

This clone was seen only once. The chain carries TRBV6-4 and TRBJ1-2; 12 positions agree with TRBD1. Germline CDR1 is MRHNA and CDR2 is SNTAGT. The CDR3 covers 15 residues. V gave up 0 bases and J gave up 8 bases; unmatched junction bases: 4. CDR3: CASSDSGTGGFGYTF. DNA for the CDR3: TGTGCCAGCAGTGACTCCGGGACAGGGGGCTTCGGCTACACCTTC.

The chain joins TRBV5-1 to TRBJ2-3; no definite D call. V was pared by 7 bases and J by 6 bases, with 12 bases between. This CDR3 is 12 amino acids long. The germline V gene has CDR1 SGHRS and CDR2 YFSETQ. CDR3 DNA sequence: TGCGCCAGCCTTGGCTCTCACGATACGCAGTATTTT. The encoded protein is CASLGSHDTQYF.

The chain recombines TRBV5-1 with TRBJ2-2; D is perhaps TRBD1 (6 bases). V lost 7 bases and J 2 bases, leaving 12 bases between the germline ends. The CDR3 is 14 amino acids. Germline-derived CDR1 and CDR2 are SGHRS and YFSETQ. The DNA of the CDR3 is TGCGCCAGCGCGGTGGGGGCAAACACCGGGGAGCTGTTTTTT. This encodes CASAVGANTGELFF.